This TCR beta chain is from a study of graft-versus-host responses after intestinal transplantation. Across the whole study: Transplantation in recipients was multivisceral, liver-intestinal, or isolated intestinal. For around 3 years after anti-thymocyte globulin induction, all recipients took tacrolimus and steroids. Whole-study results and caveats: The study found high graft-versus-host to host-versus-graft clonal ratios in allografts of patients with graft-donor T cell macrochimerism. Detection of GvH clones occurred in recipient marrow, and some had their first appearance in ileum or blood.

V lost 5 bases to trimming and J lost 0 bases, with 10 bases between them. The CDR3 contains 15 residues. Germline values: CDR1 LNHDA, CDR2 SQIVND (reference sequence). The assay was immunoSEQ multiplex PCR, and TCRdb's table has in-frame clones only and misses some. Of around 110,000 clones listed, 75% to 95% are singletons. Comment on this clone: No antigen is known for it.

This sample comprised unstimulated CD4+ T cells sorted from spleen or lymph node cells, obtained before intestinal transplant. The origin of this receptor is a human donor who received an intestinal transplant. This chain uses TRBV19 with TRBJ1-4, with D possibly matching TRBD1 (5 bases). CDR3 DNA: TGTGCCAGTAGTTTGCGACAGACAACTAATGAAAAACTGTTTTTT. Its protein is CASSLRQTTNEKLFF.